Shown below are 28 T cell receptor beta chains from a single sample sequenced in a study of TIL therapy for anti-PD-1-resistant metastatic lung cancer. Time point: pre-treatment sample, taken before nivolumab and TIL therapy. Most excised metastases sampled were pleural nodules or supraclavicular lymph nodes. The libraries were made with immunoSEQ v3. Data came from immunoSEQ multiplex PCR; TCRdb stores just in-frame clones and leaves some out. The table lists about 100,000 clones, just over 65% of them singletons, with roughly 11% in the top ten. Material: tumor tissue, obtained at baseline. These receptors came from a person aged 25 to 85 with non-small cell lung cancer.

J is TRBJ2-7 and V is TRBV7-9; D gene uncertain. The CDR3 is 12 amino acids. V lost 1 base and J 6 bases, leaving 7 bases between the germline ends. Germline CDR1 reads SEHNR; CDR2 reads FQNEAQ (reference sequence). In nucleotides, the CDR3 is TGTGCCAGCAGCTTAGAAGCGCGCGAGCAGTACTTC. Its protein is CASSLEAREQYF.

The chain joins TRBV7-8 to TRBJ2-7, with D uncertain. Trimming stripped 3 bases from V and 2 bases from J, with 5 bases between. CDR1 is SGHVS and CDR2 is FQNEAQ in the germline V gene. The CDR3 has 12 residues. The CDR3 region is CASSLLPYEQYF. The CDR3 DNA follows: TGTGCCAGCAGCTTGTTGCCCTACGAGCAGTACTTC.

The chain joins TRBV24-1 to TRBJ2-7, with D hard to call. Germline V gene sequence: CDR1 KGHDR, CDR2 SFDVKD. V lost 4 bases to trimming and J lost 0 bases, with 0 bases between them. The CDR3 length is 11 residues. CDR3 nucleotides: TGTGCCACCAGTGACTCCTACGAGCAGTACTTC. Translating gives CATSDSYEQYF.

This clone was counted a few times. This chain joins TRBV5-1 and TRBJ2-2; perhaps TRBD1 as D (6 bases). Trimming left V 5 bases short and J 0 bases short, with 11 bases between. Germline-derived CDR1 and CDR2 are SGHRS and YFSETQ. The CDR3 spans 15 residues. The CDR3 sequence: CASRWGQANTGELFF. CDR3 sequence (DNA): TGCGCCAGCAGATGGGGACAAGCGAACACCGGGGAGCTGTTTTTT. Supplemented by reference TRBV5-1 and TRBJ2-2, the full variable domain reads KAGVTQTPRYLIKTRGQQVTLSCSPISGHRSVSWYQQTPGQGLQFLFEYFSETQRNKGNFPGRFSGRQFSNSRSEMNVSTLELGDSALYLCASRWGQANTGELFFGEGSRLTVL.

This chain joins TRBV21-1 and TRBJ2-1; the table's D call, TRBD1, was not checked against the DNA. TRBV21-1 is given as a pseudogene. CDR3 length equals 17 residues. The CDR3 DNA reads TGTGCCAGCAGCAAAGTCGCCCGGACAGATTTCTACAATGAGCAGTTCTTC. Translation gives CASSKVARTDFYNEQFF.

As DNA, the CDR3 is TGTGCCAGCAGCTTGGGCGGGGGGAGGCCAGATACGCAGTATTTT. The encoded protein is CASSLGGGRPDTQYF. The gene calls are TRBV5-4 and TRBJ2-3; 8 nucleotides agree with TRBD2. The junction had 4 bases not matched to a gene; V was cut back by 0 bases and J by 4 bases. Germline values: CDR1 SGHNT, CDR2 YYREEE (reference sequence). CDR3 length equals 15 residues.

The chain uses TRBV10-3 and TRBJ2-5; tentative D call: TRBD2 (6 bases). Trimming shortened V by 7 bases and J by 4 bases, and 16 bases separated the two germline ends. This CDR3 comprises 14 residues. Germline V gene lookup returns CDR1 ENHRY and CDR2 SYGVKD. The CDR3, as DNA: TGTGCCATCAAAGACGGGAGCGGCGGAGAGACCCAGTACTTC. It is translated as CAIKDGSGGETQYF.

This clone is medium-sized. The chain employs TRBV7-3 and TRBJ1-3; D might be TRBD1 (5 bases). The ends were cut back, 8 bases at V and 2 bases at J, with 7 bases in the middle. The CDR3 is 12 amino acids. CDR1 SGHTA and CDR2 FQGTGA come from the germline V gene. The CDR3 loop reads CASGGAGNTIYF. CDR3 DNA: TGTGCCAGCGGGGGGGCTGGAAACACCATATATTTT.

CDR3 residues: CASSINGWRGGNQPQHF. The CDR3 nucleotides are TGTGCCAGTAGTATTAACGGGTGGAGAGGCGGCAATCAGCCCCAGCATTTT. This sequence joins TRBV19 and TRBJ1-5; no firm D call. This CDR3 spans 17 amino acids. Germline CDR1 and CDR2: LNHDA and SQIVND (reference sequence). Trimming took 3 bases from V and 2 from J, leaving 17 bases between them.

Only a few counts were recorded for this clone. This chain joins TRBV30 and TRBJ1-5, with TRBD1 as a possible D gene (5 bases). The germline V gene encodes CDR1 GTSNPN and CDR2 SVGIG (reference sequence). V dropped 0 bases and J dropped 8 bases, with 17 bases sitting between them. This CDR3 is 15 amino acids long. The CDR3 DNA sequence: TGTGCCTGGAGTGTACAGTCAGGGAGTGGAAAGCCCCAGCATTTT. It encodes CAWSVQSGSGKPQHF.

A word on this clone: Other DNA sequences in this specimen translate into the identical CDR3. The CDR3 nucleotides read TGTGCCAGTAGTATAGAGAGGGGAGGGGAGACCCAGTACTTC. Amino acids: CASSIERGGETQYF. This chain uses TRBV19 with TRBJ2-5; TRBD2 agrees at 7 bases. The germline V gene encodes CDR1 LNHDA and CDR2 SQIVND (reference sequence). Unmatched junction bases numbered 3, after V lost 0 bases and J lost 5 bases. The CDR3 contains 14 residues.

The CDR3 loop reads CASSHTTDLLNYGYTF. The DNA of the CDR3 is TGTGCCAGCAGCCATACTACGGACCTTCTTAACTATGGCTACACCTTC. The rearrangement uses TRBV14 and TRBJ1-2; D call uncertain. CDR3 length: 16 amino acids. Germline V CDR1 and CDR2: SGHDN, FVKESK. V lost 3 bases and J 1 base, leaving 15 bases between the germline ends.

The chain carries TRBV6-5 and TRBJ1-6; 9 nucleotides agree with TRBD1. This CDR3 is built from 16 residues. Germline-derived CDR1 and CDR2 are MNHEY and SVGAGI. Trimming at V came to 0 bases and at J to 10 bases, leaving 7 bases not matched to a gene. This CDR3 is CASSYSSTGGESPLHF. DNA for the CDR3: TGTGCCAGCAGTTACTCGTCAACAGGGGGCGAATCACCCCTCCACTTT.

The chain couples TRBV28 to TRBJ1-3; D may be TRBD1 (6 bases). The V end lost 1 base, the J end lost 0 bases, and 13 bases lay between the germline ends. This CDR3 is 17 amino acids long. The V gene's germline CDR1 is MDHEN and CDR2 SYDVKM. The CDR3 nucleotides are TGTGCCAGCAGTTTATATAGGACAGCGACCTCTGGAAACACCATATATTTT. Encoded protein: CASSLYRTATSGNTIYF.

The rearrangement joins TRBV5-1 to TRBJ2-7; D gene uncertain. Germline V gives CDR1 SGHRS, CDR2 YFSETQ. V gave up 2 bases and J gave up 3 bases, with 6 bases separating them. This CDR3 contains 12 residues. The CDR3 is CASSLDHYEQYF. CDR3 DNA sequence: TGCGCCAGCAGCTTAGACCACTACGAGCAGTACTTC. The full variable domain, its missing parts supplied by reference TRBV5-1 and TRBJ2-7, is KAGVTQTPRYLIKTRGQQVTLSCSPISGHRSVSWYQQTPGQGLQFLFEYFSETQRNKGNFPGRFSGRQFSNSRSEMNVSTLELGDSALYLCASSLDHYEQYFGPGTRLTVT.

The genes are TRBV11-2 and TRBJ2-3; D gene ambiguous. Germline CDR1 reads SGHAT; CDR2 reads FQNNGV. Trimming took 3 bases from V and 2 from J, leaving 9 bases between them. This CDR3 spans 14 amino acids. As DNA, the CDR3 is TGTGCCAGCAGCTTTTCAGCAAACACAGATACGCAGTATTTT. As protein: CASSFSANTDTQYF. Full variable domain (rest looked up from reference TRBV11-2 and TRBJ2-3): EAGVAQSPRYKIIEKRQSVAFWCNPISGHATLYWYQQILGQGPKLLIQFQNNGVVDDSQLPKDRFSAERLKGVDSTLKIQPAKLEDSAVYLCASSFSANTDTQYFGPGTRLTVL.

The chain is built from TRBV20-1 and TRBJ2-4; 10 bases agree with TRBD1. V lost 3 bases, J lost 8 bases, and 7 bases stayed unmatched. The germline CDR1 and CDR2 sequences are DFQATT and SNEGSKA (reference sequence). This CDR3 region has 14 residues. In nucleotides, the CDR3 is TGCAGTGCTAGTTGGGACAGGGGTTTGCACATTCAGTACTTC. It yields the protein CSASWDRGLHIQYF.

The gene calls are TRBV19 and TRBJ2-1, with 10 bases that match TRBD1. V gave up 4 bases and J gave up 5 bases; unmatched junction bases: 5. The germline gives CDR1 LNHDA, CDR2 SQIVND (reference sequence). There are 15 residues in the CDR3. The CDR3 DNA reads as TGTGCCAGTAGTACGACAGGGGGCTCGGACAATGAGCAGTTCTTC. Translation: CASSTTGGSDNEQFF.

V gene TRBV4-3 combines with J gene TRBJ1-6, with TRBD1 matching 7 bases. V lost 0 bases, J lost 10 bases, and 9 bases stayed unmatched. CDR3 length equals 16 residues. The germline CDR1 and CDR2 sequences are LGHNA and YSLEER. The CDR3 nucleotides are TGCGCCAGCAGCCAAGATCGGGGCAGGGGGGGCTCACCCCTCCACTTT. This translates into CASSQDRGRGGSPLHF.

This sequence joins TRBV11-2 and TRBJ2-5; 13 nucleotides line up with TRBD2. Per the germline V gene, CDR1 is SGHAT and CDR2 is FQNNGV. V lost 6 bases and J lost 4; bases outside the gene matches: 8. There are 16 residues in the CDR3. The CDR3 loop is CASSTGTSGIGETQYF. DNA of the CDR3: TGTGCCAGCAGTACCGGGACTAGCGGGATCGGAGAGACCCAGTACTTC.

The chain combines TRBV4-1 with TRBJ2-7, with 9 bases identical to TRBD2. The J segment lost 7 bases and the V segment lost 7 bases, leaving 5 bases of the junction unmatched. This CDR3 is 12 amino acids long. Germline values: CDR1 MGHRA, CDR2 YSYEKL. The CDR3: CASTAGGGEQYF. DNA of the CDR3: TGCGCCAGCACAGCGGGGGGCGGTGAGCAGTACTTC.

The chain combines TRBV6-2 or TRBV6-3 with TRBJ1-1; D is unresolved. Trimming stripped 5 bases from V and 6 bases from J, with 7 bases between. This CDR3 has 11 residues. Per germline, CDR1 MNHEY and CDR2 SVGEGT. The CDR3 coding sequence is TGTGCCAGCAGTGCCGTGGCTGAAGCTTTCTTT. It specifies CASSAVAEAFF.

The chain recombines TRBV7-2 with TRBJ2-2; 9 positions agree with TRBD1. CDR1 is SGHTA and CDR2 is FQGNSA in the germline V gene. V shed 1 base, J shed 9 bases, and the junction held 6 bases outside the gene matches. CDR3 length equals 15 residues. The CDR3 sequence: CASSLGRQGVWELFF. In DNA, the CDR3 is TGTGCCAGCAGCTTAGGGAGACAGGGGGTCTGGGAGCTGTTTTTT. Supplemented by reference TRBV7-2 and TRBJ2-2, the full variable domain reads GAGVSQSPSNKVTEKGKDVELRCDPISGHTALYWYRQSLGQGLEFLIYFQGNSAPDKSGLPSDRFSAERTGGSVSTLTIQRTQQEDSAVYLCASSLGRQGVWELFFGEGSRLTVL.

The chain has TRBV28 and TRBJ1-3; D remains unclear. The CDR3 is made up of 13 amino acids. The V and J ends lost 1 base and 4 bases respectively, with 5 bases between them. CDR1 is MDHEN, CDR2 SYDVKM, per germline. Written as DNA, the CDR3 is TGTGCCAGCAGTTTATCGAACGGAAACACCATATATTTT. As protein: CASSLSNGNTIYF.

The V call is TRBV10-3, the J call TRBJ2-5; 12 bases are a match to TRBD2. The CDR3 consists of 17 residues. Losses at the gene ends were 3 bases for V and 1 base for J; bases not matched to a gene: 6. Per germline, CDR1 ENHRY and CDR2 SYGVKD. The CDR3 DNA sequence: TGTGCCATCAGTGAAGGAGGGACTAGCGGGCTCCAAGAGACCCAGTACTTC. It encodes CAISEGGTSGLQETQYF.

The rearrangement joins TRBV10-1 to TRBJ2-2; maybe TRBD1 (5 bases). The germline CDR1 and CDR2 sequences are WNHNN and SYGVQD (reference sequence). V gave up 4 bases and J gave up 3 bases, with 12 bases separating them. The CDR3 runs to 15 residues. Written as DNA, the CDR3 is TGCGCCAGCAGTGGGTCAGGGCACGACACCGGGGAGCTGTTTTTT. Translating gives CASSGSGHDTGELFF.

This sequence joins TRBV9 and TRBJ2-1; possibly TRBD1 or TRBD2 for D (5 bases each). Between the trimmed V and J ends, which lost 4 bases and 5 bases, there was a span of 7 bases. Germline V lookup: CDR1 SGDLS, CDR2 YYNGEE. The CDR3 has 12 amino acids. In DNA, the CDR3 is TGTGCCAGCAGCATGGGGGACAATGAGCAGTTCTTC. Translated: CASSMGDNEQFF. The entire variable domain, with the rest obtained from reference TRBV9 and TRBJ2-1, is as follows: DSGVTQTPKHLITATGQRVTLRCSPRSGDLSVYWYQQSLDQGLQFLIQYYNGEERAKGNILERFSAQQFPDLHSELNLSSLELGDSALYFCASSMGDNEQFFGPGTRLTVL.

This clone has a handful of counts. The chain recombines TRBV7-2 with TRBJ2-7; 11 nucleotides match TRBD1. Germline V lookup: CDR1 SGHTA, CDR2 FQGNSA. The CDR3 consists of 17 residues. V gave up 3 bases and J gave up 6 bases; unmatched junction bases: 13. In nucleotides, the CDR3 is TGTGCCAGCAGCTTTATTTCGGGCGGGACAGGGGGTAGCGAGCAGTACTTC. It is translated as CASSFISGGTGGSEQYF.